The clone carrying this TCR beta chain came up many times. Its specificity is not known. CDR3 length: 14 amino acids. The germline V gene encodes CDR1 SGHRS and CDR2 YFSETQ. V dropped 4 bases and J dropped 4 bases, with 12 bases sitting between them. These data originate in a study of neurological immune-mediated disorders. Study outcomes and limitations: While HTLV-1-associated myelopathy showed the greatest TCR clonal expansion, multiple sclerosis showed the least, falling below healthy controls.

Source material was 2 million unsorted PBMCs, stored at -80 °C in RNAlater. 5'RACE employing 10-nucleotide random UMIs yielded the cDNA. MiXCR, applied by TCRdb to the 5' RACE reads, yields one record per CDR3 protein. The sample has some 65,000 distinct CDR3 sequences; more than 3.5% are singletons. The sample comprised PBMCs. This sequence was found in a man aged 50 or older with multiple sclerosis. The chain uses TRBV5-1 and TRBJ1-5; D is undetermined. The CDR3 sequence is CASSPEGFNQPQHF. The CDR3 DNA follows: TGCGCCAGCAGCCCTGAGGGCTTTAATCAGCCCCAGCATTTT.